This T cell receptor beta chain was identified in a study of blood T cell repertoires in COVID-19. Whole-study context: Collection of acute and convalescent COVID-19 samples took place in the United States, Italy and Spain. In each case, the material was cDNA or gDNA derived from T cells, B-cell-depleted T cells, or PBMCs.

This table comes from immunoSEQ multiplex PCR, and its TCRdb copy is limited to in-frame clones, with some not included. The data contain 250,000 to 300,000 clones, roughly nine tenths of them seen just once; the ten biggest clones take up over 8.5%. The V segment lost 10 bases and the J segment 9 bases; nucleotides outside the gene matches: 8. CDR3 length: 12 residues. CDR1 is WSHSY and CDR2 is SAAADI in the germline V gene. Sequencing was done on a sample of peripheral blood. The clonotype comes from a woman aged 25 to 39 with COVID-19, enrolled during active disease. The rearrangement uses TRBV10-2 and TRBJ2-1; 8 bases match TRBD2. Written as DNA, the CDR3 is TGCGCCACAGGACTAGCTTTCGGTGAGCAGTTCTTC. This encodes CATGLAFGEQFF.